Shown below are 8 T cell receptor beta chains from a single sample sequenced in a study of cytomegalovirus exposure and HLA in healthy donors. The study ran its PCR with 60 Vbeta and 13 Jbeta primers. This table comes from immunoSEQ multiplex PCR, and its TCRdb copy is limited to in-frame clones, with some not included. The table lists some 120,000 clones, about 78% of them singletons, with about 7.8% in the top ten. Sequencing used PBMCs. These receptors originate from a woman between 40 and 50 years old in good health and CMV-seropositive.

The chain carries TRBV6-5 and TRBJ2-7; 10 positions match TRBD1. This CDR3 is built from 14 residues. The germline V gene has CDR1 MNHEY and CDR2 SVGAGI. The CDR3 loop is CTSSRGQGSNEQYF. The CDR3 DNA is TGTACGAGCAGTAGGGGACAGGGGAGCAACGAGCAGTACTTC.

The chain combines TRBV7-6 with TRBJ2-5, with unresolved D. Trimming took off 1 base at V and 4 bases at J, with 10 bases between the two ends. This CDR3 spans 14 amino acids. Germline V gene sequence: CDR1 SGHVS, CDR2 FNYEAQ. In DNA, the CDR3 is TGTGCCAGCAGCTTAGGTTTTAGCTTAGAGACCCAGTACTTC. Protein sequence: CASSLGFSLETQYF. The variable domain in full, with the rest retrieved from reference TRBV7-6 and TRBJ2-5, is GAGVSQSPRYKVTKRGQDVALRCDPISGHVSLYWYRQALGQGPEFLTYFNYEAQQDKSGLPNDRFSAERPEGSISTLTIQRTEQRDSAMYRCASSLGFSLETQYFGPGTRLLVL.

The chain employs TRBV19 and TRBJ2-3; the match to TRBD1 covers 10 bases. Germline V lookup: CDR1 LNHDA, CDR2 SQIVND (reference sequence). V gave up 8 bases and J gave up 4 bases; unmatched junction bases: 9. The CDR3 length is 15 residues. CDR3 loop: CASCQTGGPPDTQYF. The CDR3 DNA reads as TGTGCCAGTTGTCAGACAGGGGGCCCCCCAGATACGCAGTATTTT.

This chain links TRBV9 with TRBJ1-6; D not certain. The ends were cut back, 5 bases at V and 13 bases at J, with 25 bases in the middle. The CDR3 contains 16 residues. CDR1 and CDR2 from the germline V gene are SGDLS and YYNGEE. CDR3 coding DNA: TGTGCCAGCAGAGAAGCGGACGGGCTCGGTTTAGGGCCCCTCCACTTT. Its translation is CASREADGLGLGPLHF.

The table lists this clone with a count of one. This rearrangement joins TRBV10-2 to TRBJ2-5; 7 bases fit TRBD2. The CDR3 is 16 amino acids. Germline V gene data show CDR1 as WSHSY and CDR2 as SAAADI. V trimming: 7 bases; J trimming: 5 bases; junction bases outside the gene matches: 16. The chain's CDR3 is CASKPREAGTLETQYF. The CDR3 region has the DNA TGCGCCAGCAAGCCCCGGGAGGCGGGGACCCTGGAGACCCAGTACTTC.

This clone was found a few times. This chain uses TRBV19 with TRBJ1-1, with D perhaps matching TRBD1 (6 bases). There are 14 residues in the CDR3. Looked up from germline, CDR1 is LNHDA and CDR2 is SQIVND (reference sequence). Trimming stripped 8 bases from V and 5 bases from J, with 18 bases between. The CDR3 protein is CASCGQGKQTEAFF. The CDR3 region has the DNA TGTGCCAGTTGCGGGCAGGGGAAGCAAACTGAAGCTTTCTTT.

The count of this clone is one. This chain links TRBV7-3 with TRBJ2-3, with D maybe TRBD1 (8 bases). Trimming removed 4 bases from V and 4 bases from J, with 15 bases in between. CDR3 length: 15 residues. Germline V CDR1 and CDR2: SGHTA, FQGTGA. The CDR3 loop reads CASSYTGGGADTQYF. The CDR3 region has the DNA TGTGCCAGCAGCTATACAGGGGGGGGCGCAGATACGCAGTATTTT.

This rearrangement joins TRBV29-1 to TRBJ2-5, with a weak D call TRBD1 (7 bases). The germline V gene has CDR1 SQVTM and CDR2 ANQGSEA. V lost 7 bases to trimming and J lost 1 base, with 31 bases between them. The length of the CDR3 is 19 residues. The CDR3 DNA follows: TGCAGCGCCCGGGGGAGCCGGGACAGTTCCCTTCGGTCCCAAGAGACCCAGTACTTC. Translating gives CSARGSRDSSLRSQETQYF.